This T cell receptor (beta chain) was sequenced for a study of blood T cell repertoires in COVID-19. Trimming left V 5 bases short and J 0 bases short, with 15 bases between. Germline CDR1 KGHSH, CDR2 LQKENI. The CDR3 is 16 amino acids. Authors' processing steps: Reference gene primers were amplified, and this amplification served to estimate nucleated cell counts. Sequenced by immunoSEQ multiplex PCR; TCRdb stores in-frame clones only, minus some. V, J and clone size reflect that table, while D and trimming were determined from the DNA. In the table there are under 150,000 clones, 88% of which are singletons.

V and J are TRBV18 and TRBJ2-3; possibly TRBD1 for D (5 bases). Sequenced: peripheral blood. The source is a human donor in a cohort sampled during active COVID-19. The CDR3 loop reads CASSFRDRASTDTQYF. In DNA form, the CDR3 reads TGTGCCAGCTCATTCAGAGACAGAGCTAGCACAGATACGCAGTATTTT. The full variable domain, in which reference TRBV18 and TRBJ2-3 provide the parts outside the CDR3, is NAGVMQNPRHLVRRRGQEARLRCSPMKGHSHVYWYRQLPEEGLKFMVYLQKENIIDESGMPKERFSAEFPKEGPSILRIQQVVRGDSAAYFCASSFRDRASTDTQYFGPGTRLTVL.